This T cell receptor beta chain was sequenced in a study of cytomegalovirus exposure and HLA in healthy donors. Germline V gene sequence: CDR1 SGHNT, CDR2 YYREEE (reference sequence). CDR3 size: 14 residues. V was cut by 0 bases and J by 7 bases, with 11 bases left in between. Primers included in the PCR were 60 Vbeta and 13 Jbeta primers. Data came from immunoSEQ multiplex PCR; TCRdb stores just in-frame clones and leaves some out. Altogether about 150,000 clones are present, about three quarters being singletons, with the ten largest covering around 2%. This clonotype originated in a female donor in good health and CMV-seropositive. What was sequenced was PBMCs. The rearrangement uses TRBV5-4 and TRBJ2-1; no reliable D call. The CDR3 spells CASSLGGLRNEQFF. DNA of the CDR3: TGTGCCAGCAGCTTGGGCGGCCTGCGTAATGAGCAGTTCTTC.